Sequencing of this T cell receptor (beta chain) was carried out in a study of blood T cell repertoires in COVID-19. CDR1 SQVTM and CDR2 ANQGSEA come from the germline V gene. Trimming took off 8 bases at V and 2 bases at J, with 14 bases between the two ends. This CDR3 contains 13 residues. Generated by immunoSEQ multiplex PCR, the TCRdb table keeps only in-frame clones and is missing some. The sample lists some 490,000 clones; about nine tenths were seen once. This clonotype was sampled from a woman in her sixties who had recovered from COVID-19. The specimen was PBMCs or T cells enriched from blood (not recorded which). V gene TRBV29-1 combines with J gene TRBJ2-3; no definite D call. CDR3 sequence (DNA): TGCAGCCCCCTCGACGGAGCCACAGATACGCAGTATTTT. It yields the protein CSPLDGATDTQYF.